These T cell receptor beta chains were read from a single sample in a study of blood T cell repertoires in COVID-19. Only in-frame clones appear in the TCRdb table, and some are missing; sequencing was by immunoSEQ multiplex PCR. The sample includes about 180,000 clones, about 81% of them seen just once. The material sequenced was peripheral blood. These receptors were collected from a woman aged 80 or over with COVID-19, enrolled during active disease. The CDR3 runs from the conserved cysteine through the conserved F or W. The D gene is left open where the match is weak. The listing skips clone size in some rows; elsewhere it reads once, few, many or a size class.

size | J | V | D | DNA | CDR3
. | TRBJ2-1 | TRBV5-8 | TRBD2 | TGTGCCAGCAGCTACCGTAAGCGGGAAAGGGCCTACAATGAGCAGTTCTTC | CASSYRKRERAYNEQFF
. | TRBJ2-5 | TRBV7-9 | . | TGTGCCAGCAGCTCTTGGGACACCACCACCGCGACCCAGTACTTC | CASSSWDTTTATQYF
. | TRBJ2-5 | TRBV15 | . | TGTGCCACCAGCAGAGATCCAGCGAGGGAGACCCAGTACTTC | CATSRDPARETQYF
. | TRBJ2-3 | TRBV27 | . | TGTGCCAGCAGTCCCGGTCGGGGGGCATACACAGATACGCAGTATTTT | CASSPGRGAYTDTQYF
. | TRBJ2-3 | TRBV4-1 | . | TGCGCCAGCAGTCTAGGGGTTGTAACAGATACGCAGTATTTT | CASSLGVVTDTQYF
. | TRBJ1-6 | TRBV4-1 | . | TGCGCCAGCAACTATCCGGGACACCTTAATTCACCCCTCCACTTT | CASNYPGHLNSPLHF
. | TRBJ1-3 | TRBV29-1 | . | TGCAGCGTTGAAGACTTTATTGCGGGGGGAAACACCATATATTTT | CSVEDFIAGGNTIYF
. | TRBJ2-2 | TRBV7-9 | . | TGTGCCAGCAGCTTAGGGCCCGGGGAGCTGTTTTTT | CASSLGPGELFF
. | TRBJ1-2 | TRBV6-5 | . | TGTGCCAGCAGTAGACAGCTTAACTATGGCTACACCTTC | CASSRQLNYGYTF
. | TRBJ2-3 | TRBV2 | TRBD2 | TGTGCCAGCAAAGGCACTAGCGGGGCCACAGATACGCAGTATTTT | CASKGTSGATDTQYF
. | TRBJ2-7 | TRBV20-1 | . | TGCAGTGCTAGTCCTCAGGGTGGGTACTACGAGCAGTACTTC | CSASPQGGYYEQYF
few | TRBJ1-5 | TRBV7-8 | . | TGTGCCAGCAGCCCTGGCAGAGGGCATCAGCCCCAGCATTTT | CASSPGRGHQPQHF
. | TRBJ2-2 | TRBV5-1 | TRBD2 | TGCGCCAGCAGCGTGGGGACTAGTTTCGCCGGGGAGCTGTTTTTT | CASSVGTSFAGELFF
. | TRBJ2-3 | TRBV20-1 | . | TGCAGTGCTAGTTTGTTAATAAGTTCGGGCACAGATACGCAGTATTTT | CSASLLISSGTDTQYF
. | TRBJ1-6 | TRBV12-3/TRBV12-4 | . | TGTGCCAGCAGCTTGACGGAGGATTCACCCCTCCACTTT | CASSLTEDSPLHF
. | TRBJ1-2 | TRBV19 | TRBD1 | TGTGCCAGTAGTATCCAGACAGGGGACTATGGCTACACCTTC | CASSIQTGDYGYTF
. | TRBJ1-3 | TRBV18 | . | TGTGCCAGCTCACCATTGGGGCCAGACAGCTTGCGGGGTGGAAACACCATATATTTT | CASSPLGPDSLRGGNTIYF
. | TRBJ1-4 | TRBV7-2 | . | TGTGCCAGCAGCCCCCAGGGAGGGATTGAAAAACTGTTTTTT | CASSPQGGIEKLFF
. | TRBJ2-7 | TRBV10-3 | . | TGTGCCATCAGTGAGCCCAGGGGAGGGCAGGGCGAGCAGTACTTC | CAISEPRGGQGEQYF
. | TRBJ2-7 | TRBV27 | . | TGTGCCAGCAGTGAAACGGGACTGGACTACGAGCAGTACTTC | CASSETGLDYEQYF
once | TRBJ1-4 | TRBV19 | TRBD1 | TGTGCCAGTAGTATCGGGACAGGGTTGGCTAATGAAAAACTGTTTTTT | CASSIGTGLANEKLFF
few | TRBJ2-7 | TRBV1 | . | TGCACCAGCAGCCAAGGCGGGGTCGCCCGGACTAGCGGGATTCCCTCCTACGAGCAGTACTTC | CTSSQGGVARTSGIPSYEQYF
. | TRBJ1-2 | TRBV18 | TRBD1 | TGTGCCAGCTCAGCTAGTTACACCGGGACAGATGGCTACACCTTC | CASSASYTGTDGYTF
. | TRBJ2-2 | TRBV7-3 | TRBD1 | TGTGCCAGCAGGTCTCAGACAGGGGCGGCCGGGGAGCTGTTTTTT | CASRSQTGAAGELFF
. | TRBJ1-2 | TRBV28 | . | TGTGCCAGCAGGCCTCTAATATCCACGGATGGCTACACCTTC | CASRPLISTDGYTF
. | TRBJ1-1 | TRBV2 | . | TGTGCCAGCAAGGGACAAATAACGAACACTGAAGCTTTCTTT | CASKGQITNTEAFF